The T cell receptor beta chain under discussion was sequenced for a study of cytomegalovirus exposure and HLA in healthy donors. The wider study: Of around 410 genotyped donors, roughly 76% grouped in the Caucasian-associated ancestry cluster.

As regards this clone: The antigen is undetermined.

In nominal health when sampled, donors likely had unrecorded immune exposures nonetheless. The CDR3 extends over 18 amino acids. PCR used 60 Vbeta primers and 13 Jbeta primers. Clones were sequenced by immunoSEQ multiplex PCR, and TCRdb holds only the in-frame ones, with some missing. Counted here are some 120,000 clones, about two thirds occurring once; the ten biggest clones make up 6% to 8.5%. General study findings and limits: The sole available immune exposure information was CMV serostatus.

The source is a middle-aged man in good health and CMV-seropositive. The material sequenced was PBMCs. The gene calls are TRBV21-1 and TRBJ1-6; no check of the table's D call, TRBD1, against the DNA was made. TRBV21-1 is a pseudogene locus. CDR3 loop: CASSKGYDKSSYNSPLHF. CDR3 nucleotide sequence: TGTGCCAGCAGCAAAGGGTACGACAAGAGCTCCTATAATTCACCCCTCCACTTT.